These 27 T cell receptor beta chains came from one sample sequenced in a study of graft-versus-host responses after intestinal transplantation. For these TCRs, the target antigens are not known. Profiling relied on immunoSEQ multiplex PCR, and the TCRdb table lists in-frame clones only, not all of them. This table holds some 97,000 clones, roughly 87% found once. Sample: unstimulated CD4+ T cells sorted from spleen or lymph node cells, taken before transplant. These receptor sequences come from a human donor who was the organ donor for an intestinal transplant.

This clone was detected only a few times. This chain connects TRBV11-3 to TRBJ1-1; D gene unclear. The CDR3 has 13 residues. The germline V gene has CDR1 SGHNT and CDR2 YENEEA. V was cut by 0 bases and J by 1 base, with 3 bases left in between. CDR3 loop: CASSLDRNTEAFF. The CDR3 nucleotides read TGTGCCAGCAGCTTAGACAGGAACACTGAAGCTTTCTTT.

The CDR3 protein is CAWSATENTEAFF. CDR3 nucleotide sequence: TGTGCCTGGAGTGCAACCGAGAACACTGAAGCTTTCTTT. The rearrangement joins TRBV30 to TRBJ1-1; no clear D. V was shortened by 1 base and J by 1 base, with 7 bases between the two germline ends. The CDR3 contains 13 residues. Germline CDR1 GTSNPN, CDR2 SVGIG (reference sequence).

The chain links TRBV30 to TRBJ1-6; D not certain. The CDR3 has 13 amino acids. Trimming stripped 5 bases from V and 0 bases from J, with 5 bases between. CDR1 is GTSNPN and CDR2 is SVGIG in the germline V gene (reference sequence). CDR3 sequence (DNA): TGTGCCTGGCAGAGCTCCTATAATTCACCCCTCCACTTT. Amino acid sequence: CAWQSSYNSPLHF.

Turning to this clone: This same CDR3 is encoded by further DNA sequences in the sample. The chain employs TRBV5-1 and TRBJ2-2; a weak D match, TRBD2 (6 bases). V lost 1 base to trimming and J lost 5 bases, with 9 bases between them. From germline, CDR1 is SGHRS and CDR2 YFSETQ. The CDR3 has 14 residues. CDR3 nucleotide sequence: TGCGCCAGCAGCTTGCCGGGGACTACCGGGGAGCTGTTTTTT. Encoded protein: CASSLPGTTGELFF.

This sequence joins TRBV10-1 and TRBJ2-7, with D perhaps matching TRBD1 or TRBD2 (5 bases each). V gave up 4 bases and J gave up 0 bases, with 10 bases separating them. The CDR3 contains 14 residues. Germline V gene lookup returns CDR1 WNHNN and CDR2 SYGVQD (reference sequence). The CDR3: CASSGGRFSYEQYF. The CDR3 DNA reads TGCGCCAGCAGTGGGGGACGGTTCTCCTACGAGCAGTACTTC.

The gene calls are TRBV27 and TRBJ2-7; D is possibly TRBD2 (6 bases). Per the germline V gene, CDR1 is MNHEY and CDR2 is SMNVEV (reference sequence). There are 14 residues in the CDR3. V was cut by 3 bases and J by 0 bases, with 9 bases left in between. For the CDR3, the DNA is TGTGCCAGCAGTTTGGACTACTTCTCCTACGAGCAGTACTTC. Encoded protein: CASSLDYFSYEQYF.

Concerning this clone itself: Other DNA sequences from this sample encode an identical CDR3 as well. The chain carries TRBV5-1 and TRBJ1-2; D gene unclear. In germline, CDR1 is SGHRS, CDR2 YFSETQ. Trimming left V 4 bases short and J 4 bases short, with 11 bases between. The CDR3 sequence is 13 residues long. The CDR3 here is CASSLEGGYGYTF. Written as DNA, the CDR3 is TGCGCCAGCAGCCTGGAAGGAGGCTATGGCTACACCTTC.

The chain uses TRBV9 and TRBJ2-7, with 8 bases matching TRBD1. V shed 0 bases and J 0 bases; nucleotides not matched to a gene: 5. The CDR3 extends over 16 amino acids. CDR1 is SGDLS and CDR2 is YYNGEE in the germline V gene. This chain's CDR3 is CASSVAGTGNSYEQYF. The CDR3 region has the DNA TGTGCCAGCAGCGTAGCTGGGACAGGCAACTCCTACGAGCAGTACTTC.

The genes are TRBV7-9 and TRBJ2-3; 9 bases map to TRBD2. The V and J ends lost 4 bases and 3 bases, in that order; junction bases with no gene match: 5. This CDR3 contains 15 residues. Germline CDR1 reads SEHNR; CDR2 reads FQNEAQ (reference sequence). The CDR3 spells CASSSRLAATDTQYF. DNA of the CDR3: TGTGCCAGCAGCTCCCGACTAGCGGCTACAGATACGCAGTATTTT.

The rearrangement uses TRBV5-4 and TRBJ2-5, with TRBD1 matching 7 bases. The CDR3 sequence is 17 residues long. With V trimmed by 0 bases and J by 2 bases, 10 bases remained unmatched. Germline V lookup: CDR1 SGHNT, CDR2 YYREEE (reference sequence). This CDR3 reads CASSLGDGTAKQETQYF. The CDR3 region has the DNA TGTGCCAGCAGCTTGGGGGACGGGACAGCTAAACAAGAGACCCAGTACTTC. The entire variable domain, with the rest obtained from reference TRBV5-4 and TRBJ2-5, is as follows: ETGVTQSPTHLIKTRGQQVTLRCSSQSGHNTVSWYQQALGQGPQFIFQYYREEENGRGNFPPRFSGLQFPNYSSELNVNALELDDSALYLCASSLGDGTAKQETQYFGPGTRLLVL.

The V and J genes are TRBV28 and TRBJ1-5; no clear D gene. Trimming removed 6 bases from V and 0 bases from J, with 6 bases in between. This CDR3 is built from 13 residues. Per germline, CDR1 MDHEN and CDR2 SYDVKM. The CDR3 DNA sequence: TGTGCCAGCAGCTCACGTAGCAATCAGCCCCAGCATTTT. The encoded protein is CASSSRSNQPQHF.

This clone has more than one count but fewer than ten. This chain uses TRBV7-6 with TRBJ1-1; no clear D gene. The V end was cut by 0 bases, the J end by 6 bases, with 11 bases between. The germline CDR1 and CDR2 sequences are SGHVS and FNYEAQ. CDR3 size: 14 residues. CDR3 sequence: CASSLAQDGSEAFF. The CDR3 DNA reads as TGTGCCAGCAGCTTAGCCCAAGACGGGTCTGAAGCTTTCTTT.

J is TRBJ2-1 and V is TRBV29-1; D unresolved. The V and J ends lost 2 bases and 4 bases respectively, with 9 bases between them. CDR1 and CDR2 from the germline V gene are SQVTM and ANQGSEA. The CDR3 contains 13 residues. The DNA for the CDR3 is TGCAGCGTTGAAAGGTACGCTTACAATGAGCAGTTCTTC. This encodes CSVERYAYNEQFF.

The V call is TRBV11-2, the J call TRBJ2-1, with TRBD1 as a possible D gene (5 bases). Per the germline V gene, CDR1 is SGHAT and CDR2 is FQNNGV. This CDR3 has 18 amino acids. Trimming pared 0 bases from V and 2 bases from J, leaving 17 bases between. CDR3 DNA: TGTGCCAGCAGCTTAGATAGAGGTAGACAGCACACCTACAATGAGCAGTTCTTC. It is translated as CASSLDRGRQHTYNEQFF.

The J gene is TRBJ1-1, the V gene TRBV28; maybe TRBD1 (6 bases). V was pared by 7 bases and J by 4 bases, with 16 bases between. The germline CDR1 and CDR2 sequences are MDHEN and SYDVKM. CDR3 length equals 14 residues. The CDR3 reads CASTPSGGPTEAFF. As DNA, the CDR3 is TGTGCCAGCACCCCGAGTGGGGGCCCCACTGAAGCTTTCTTT.

The chain joins TRBV4-1 to TRBJ1-1; D not resolved. The germline V and J ends were trimmed by 1 base and 10 bases, with 16 bases remaining between them. Germline V CDR1 and CDR2: MGHRA, YSYEKL. CDR3 length: 14 residues. CDR3 DNA sequence: TGCGCCAGCAGCCAAGGCTTGGGGTATGAGGCAGCTTTCTTT. Translating it yields CASSQGLGYEAAFF.

This chain connects TRBV30 to TRBJ1-3; 12 positions agree with TRBD1. Unmatched junction bases numbered 2, after V lost 5 bases and J lost 3 bases. The CDR3 extends over 14 amino acids. Germline V lookup: CDR1 GTSNPN, CDR2 SVGIG (reference sequence). The DNA for the CDR3 is TGTGCCTGGGGGACAGGGGGCGGTGGAAACACCATATATTTT. Translated, it gives CAWGTGGGGNTIYF.

CDR3 region: CASSSQILVGNTIYF. CDR3 nucleotide sequence: TGTGCCAGCAGTTCCCAGATTCTCGTCGGGAACACCATATATTTT. This rearrangement joins TRBV6-6 to TRBJ1-3; no firm D call. Trimming pared 4 bases from V and 7 bases from J, leaving 17 bases between. The CDR3 spans 15 residues. Per the germline V gene, CDR1 is MNHNY and CDR2 is SVGAGI (reference sequence).

The rearrangement links TRBV10-3 to TRBJ1-1; TRBD1 matches at 7 bases. The germline V gene has CDR1 ENHRY and CDR2 SYGVKD. CDR3 length: 14 residues. V lost 8 bases and J lost 0; bases outside the gene matches: 6. The CDR3 region is CAIGSGGLNTEAFF. The CDR3 coding sequence is TGTGCCATCGGGTCAGGGGGTCTGAACACTGAAGCTTTCTTT.

The rearrangement uses TRBV5-1 and TRBJ2-7; D is unresolved. The germline V gene has CDR1 SGHRS and CDR2 YFSETQ. V dropped 0 bases and J dropped 1 base, with 11 bases sitting between them. This CDR3 contains 15 residues. The CDR3 reads CASSLDVAGSYEQYF. In DNA, the CDR3 is TGCGCCAGCAGCTTGGACGTGGCAGGATCCTACGAGCAGTACTTC.

The chain is built from TRBV2 and TRBJ2-7, with 8 bases that match TRBD1. Per the germline V gene, CDR1 is SNHLY and CDR2 is FYNNEI. The ends lost 1 base at V and 3 bases at J; junction bases unmatched: 5. This CDR3 is 15 amino acids long. The CDR3 here is CASSEGTGFHYEQYF. CDR3 DNA: TGTGCCAGCAGTGAAGGGACAGGGTTTCACTACGAGCAGTACTTC.

This chain joins TRBV11-3 and TRBJ2-2; possibly TRBD1 for D (6 bases). Germline V gives CDR1 SGHNT, CDR2 YENEEA. This CDR3 spans 18 amino acids. V was clipped by 1 base and J by 3 bases, with 18 bases between them. The CDR3 bases are TGTGCCAGCAGCTTAGGGGGGCGCTGGCCACCCGACACCGGGGAGCTGTTTTTT. As protein: CASSLGGRWPPDTGELFF.

This rearrangement joins TRBV19 to TRBJ2-7; D is possibly TRBD1 or TRBD2 (5 bases each). The CDR3 runs to 13 residues. Trimming stripped 7 bases from V and 6 bases from J, with 16 bases between. Germline CDR1 is LNHDA and CDR2 is SQIVND (reference sequence). DNA of the CDR3: TGTGCCAGTACCCTATCTCTGGGACGCGAGCAGTACTTC. This codes for CASTLSLGREQYF.

The chain combines TRBV2 with TRBJ2-7; the D gene could be TRBD1 or TRBD2 (5 bases each). The CDR3 totals 15 residues. The V gene's germline CDR1 is SNHLY and CDR2 FYNNEI. Between the trimmed V and J ends, which lost 8 bases and 4 bases, there was a span of 21 bases. The CDR3 region has the DNA TGTGCCAGCGGGACCACTCGATCCTCACCGTACGAGCAGTACTTC. Protein product: CASGTTRSSPYEQYF.

The genes are TRBV30 and TRBJ1-2; D remains unclear. The CDR3 is 13 residues long. Looked up from germline, CDR1 is GTSNPN and CDR2 is SVGIG (reference sequence). Trimming shortened V by 7 bases and J by 4 bases, and 16 bases separated the two germline ends. In DNA, the CDR3 is TGTGCCTCGTCGGAGGCAGACTTCTATGGCTACACCTTC. The encoded protein is CASSEADFYGYTF.

The J gene is TRBJ2-2, the V gene TRBV4-2, with 12 bases aligning to TRBD1. The V and J ends lost 0 bases and 3 bases, in that order; junction bases with no gene match: 8. CDR3 size: 19 residues. Germline lookup yields CDR1 LGHNA and CDR2 YNFKEQ. The CDR3 region is CASSQEGGTGGGYTGELFF. The CDR3 DNA reads as TGTGCCAGCAGCCAAGAAGGCGGGACAGGGGGCGGTTACACCGGGGAGCTGTTTTTT.

The chain links TRBV18 to TRBJ1-5, with TRBD1 matching 8 bases. Looked up from germline, CDR1 is KGHSH and CDR2 is LQKENI. The CDR3 totals 15 residues. J lost 5 bases, V lost 1 base, and 4 bases had no gene match. CDR3: CASSPLGQEYQPQHF. Written as DNA, the CDR3 is TGTGCCAGCTCACCACTGGGACAGGAGTATCAGCCCCAGCATTTT.